Sequencing of this T cell receptor (beta chain) was carried out in a study of T cell repertoires in cytomegalovirus infection. Study as a whole: The authors used CMV epitopes that were HLA-C-restricted (recently identified) and HLA-B-restricted (well studied).

Using its own MiXCR run on the reads, TCRdb lists one record per CDR3 protein. The sample consists of about 770,000 distinct CDR3 sequences, almost 30% of them appearing once. Germline CDR1 is SGHVS and CDR2 is FNYEAQ. CDR3 length: 14 residues. V was trimmed by 3 bases and J by 7 bases, leaving 12 bases between them. This clonotype was seen a handful of times. The antigen is unknown. The sample here was cultured CD8+ T cells from PBMCs, taken from culture after CMV antigen stimulation. The receptor was derived from a human donor in good health (CMV status not recorded). Some clones in this sample may be carry-over from other donors' samples. The rearrangement joins TRBV7-6 to TRBJ1-4, with TRBD1 as a possible D gene (5 bases). This chain's CDR3 is CASSLMGGSEKLFF. CDR3 nucleotide sequence: TGTGCCAGCAGCTTGATGGGGGGGAGTGAAAAACTGTTTTTT. Supplemented by reference TRBV7-6 and TRBJ1-4, the full variable domain reads GAGVSQSPRYKVTKRGQDVALRCDPISGHVSLYWYRQALGQGPEFLTYFNYEAQQDKSGLPNDRFSAERPEGSISTLTIQRTEQRDSAMYRCASSLMGGSEKLFFGSGTQLSVL.